This T cell receptor beta chain comes out of a study of shared clonotypes between healthy human individuals. Study results and caveats: For sorted subsets, rarefaction showed incomplete sequencing despite large depth.

Comment on this clone: Antigen specificity is unknown.

Positive CCR7 selection of CD45RO-negative cells yielded the naive CD8 cells, and terminally differentiated effector memory CD45RA+ cells were excluded. Repertoires were generated with immunoSEQ multiplex PCR, while TCRdb's copy carries only in-frame clones and drops some. The table includes some 2 million clones, approximately 94% detected once. Germline CDR1 is SGHDN and CDR2 is FVKESK. The CDR3 extends over 14 amino acids. V dropped 0 bases and J dropped 6 bases, with 11 bases sitting between them. Material: naive CD8+ T cells sorted from blood. The sequence was collected from a man in his late teens or twenties in good health. The chain links TRBV14 to TRBJ1-2, with a tentative D call TRBD1 (5 bases). In DNA form, the CDR3 reads TGTGCCAGCAGCCAAGACAAGGGGCTGGATGGCTACACCTTC. Translating it yields CASSQDKGLDGYTF.